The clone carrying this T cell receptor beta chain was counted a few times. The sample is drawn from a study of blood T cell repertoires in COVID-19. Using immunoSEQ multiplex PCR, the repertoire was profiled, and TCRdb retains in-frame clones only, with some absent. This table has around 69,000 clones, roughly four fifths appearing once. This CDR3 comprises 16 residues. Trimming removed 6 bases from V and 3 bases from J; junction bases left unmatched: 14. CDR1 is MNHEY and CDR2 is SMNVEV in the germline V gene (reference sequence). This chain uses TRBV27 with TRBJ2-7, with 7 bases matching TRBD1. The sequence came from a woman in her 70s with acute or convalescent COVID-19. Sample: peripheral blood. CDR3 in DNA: TGTGCCAGCAGGCCAATCTCCGCCGGGACAGTCTACGAGCAGTACTTC. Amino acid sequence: CASRPISAGTVYEQYF.